This record looks at one T cell receptor (beta chain) sequence and its context. The sample belongs to a study of shared clonotypes between healthy human individuals. At the level of the study: A couple of female and three male donors aged 18 to 49 were enrolled.

The method was immunoSEQ multiplex PCR; TCRdb's version includes in-frame clones alone and lacks a portion of them. The data show millions of clones, roughly 95% seen once. Naivety among CD8 cells was defined by CD45RO negativity and positive CCR7 selection, thereby excluding terminally differentiated effector memory CD45RA+ cells. The V and J ends lost 2 bases and 5 bases respectively, with 13 bases between them. There are 14 residues in the CDR3. The V gene's germline CDR1 is MNHNS and CDR2 SASEGT. Sequenced: naive CD8+ T cells sorted from blood. This chain links TRBV6-1 with TRBJ2-7; D unresolved. This clonotype originated in a man younger than 30 in good health. The CDR3 nucleotides are TGTGCCAGCAGTGAATGGCCCAGCCAGGACGAGCAGTACTTC. It encodes CASSEWPSQDEQYF.